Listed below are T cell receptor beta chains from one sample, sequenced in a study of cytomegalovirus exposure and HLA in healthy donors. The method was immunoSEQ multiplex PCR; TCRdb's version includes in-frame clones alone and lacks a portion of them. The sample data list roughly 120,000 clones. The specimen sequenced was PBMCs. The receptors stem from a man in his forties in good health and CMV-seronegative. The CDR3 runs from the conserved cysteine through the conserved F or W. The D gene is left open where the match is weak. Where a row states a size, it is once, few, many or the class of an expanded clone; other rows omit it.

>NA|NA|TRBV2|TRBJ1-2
CASSWDILANYGYTF
TGTGCCAGCAGTTGGGACATTTTGGCTAACTATGGCTACACCTTC
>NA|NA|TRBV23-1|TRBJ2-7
CASRRNPAGTRSYEQYF
TGCGCCAGCAGGCGCAATCCGGCCGGGACACGGTCCTACGAGCAGTACTTC
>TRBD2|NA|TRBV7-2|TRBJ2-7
CASSLERGTYEQYF
TGTGCCAGCAGCTTAGAGCGGGGGACCTACGAGCAGTACTTC
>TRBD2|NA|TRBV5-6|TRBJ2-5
CASSLGLAVITRLETQYF
TGTGCCAGCAGCTTGGGACTAGCGGTAATCACGCGCCTAGAGACCCAGTACTTC
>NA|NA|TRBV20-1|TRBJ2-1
CSANVGLDKFF
TGCAGTGCTAATGTGGGACTGGACAAGTTCTTC
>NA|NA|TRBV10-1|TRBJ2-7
CASSESGGAGSEQYF
TGCGCCAGCAGTGAGTCTGGGGGCGCTGGTTCCGAGCAGTACTTC
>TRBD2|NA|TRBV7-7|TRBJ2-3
CASSLVGGDTQYF
TGTGCTAGCAGCTTAGTCGGGGGGGATACGCAGTATTTT
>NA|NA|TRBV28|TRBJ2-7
CASSLSGYEQYF
TGTGCCAGCAGTTTATCGGGTTACGAGCAGTACTTC
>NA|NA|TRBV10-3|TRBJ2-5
CAISELRTTETQYF
TGTGCCATCAGTGAGTTAAGGACAACGGAGACCCAGTACTTC
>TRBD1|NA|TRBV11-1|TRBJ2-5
CASSYPGQGETQYF
TGTGCCAGCAGCTATCCGGGACAGGGTGAGACCCAGTACTTC
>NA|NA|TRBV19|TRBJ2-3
CASSITGGGTDTQYF
TGTGCCAGTAGTATAACTGGGGGCGGCACAGATACGCAGTATTTT
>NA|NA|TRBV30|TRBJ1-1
CACNGHPGTEAFF
TGTGCCTGCAATGGACACCCAGGGACTGAAGCTTTCTTT
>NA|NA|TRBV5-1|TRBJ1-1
CASSLGGEAFF
TGCGCCAGCAGCTTGGGAGGTGAAGCTTTCTTT
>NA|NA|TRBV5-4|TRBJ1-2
CATSFRSRRENNYGYTF
TGTGCCACCTCGTTCCGATCCCGGAGGGAGAATAACTATGGCTACACCTTC
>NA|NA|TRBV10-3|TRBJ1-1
CAIKNTVENTEAFF
TGTGCCATCAAGAACACAGTAGAAAACACTGAAGCTTTCTTT
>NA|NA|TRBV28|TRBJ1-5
CASSPYGGGEPIQPQHF
TGTGCCAGCAGTCCCTACGGGGGGGGAGAACCCATTCAGCCCCAGCATTTT
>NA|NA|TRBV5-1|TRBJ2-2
CASRLRTDFTGELFF
TGCGCCAGCAGGCTCAGGACTGACTTCACCGGGGAGCTGTTTTTT
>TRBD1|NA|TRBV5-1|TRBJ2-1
CASSTGGNSYNEQFF
TGCGCCAGCAGCACAGGGGGAAACTCCTACAATGAGCAGTTCTTC
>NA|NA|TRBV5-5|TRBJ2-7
CASSLEGYEQYF
TGTGCCAGCAGCTTGGAGGGGTACGAGCAGTACTTC
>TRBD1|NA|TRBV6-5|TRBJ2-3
CASSSGQGGTDTQYF
TGTGCCAGCAGTTCCGGACAGGGCGGTACAGATACGCAGTATTTT
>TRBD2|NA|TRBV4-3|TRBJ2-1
CASSQEASGSWNEQFF
TGCGCCAGCAGCCAAGAGGCTAGCGGGAGCTGGAATGAGCAGTTCTTC
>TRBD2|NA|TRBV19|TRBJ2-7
CASRSAGGPYSYEQYF
TGTGCCAGTAGATCAGCGGGAGGGCCTTATTCCTACGAGCAGTACTTC
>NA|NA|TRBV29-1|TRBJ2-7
CSVDPGFNEQYF
TGCAGCGTTGACCCAGGCTTCAACGAGCAGTACTTC
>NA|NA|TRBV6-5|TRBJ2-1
CASSYSRQTEQFF
TGTGCCAGCAGTTACAGTAGACAGACTGAGCAGTTCTTC
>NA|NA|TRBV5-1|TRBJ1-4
CASSLEAGTNEKLFF
TGCGCCAGCAGCTTGGAGGCAGGGACTAATGAAAAACTGTTTTTT
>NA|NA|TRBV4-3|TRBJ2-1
CASSQDGRYSEQFF
TGCGCCAGCAGCCAAGATGGGCGATACTCTGAGCAGTTCTTC
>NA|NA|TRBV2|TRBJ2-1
CASRRSLGNEQFF
TGTGCCAGCAGAAGGAGTCTGGGCAATGAGCAGTTCTTC
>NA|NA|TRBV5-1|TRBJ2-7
CASSLSVGDIFYEQYF
TGCGCCAGCAGCTTGTCCGTAGGGGACATATTTTACGAGCAGTACTTC
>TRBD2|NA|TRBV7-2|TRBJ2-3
CASSLGLAGARGDTQYF
TGTGCCAGCAGCTTAGGACTAGCGGGAGCTAGGGGGGATACGCAGTATTTT
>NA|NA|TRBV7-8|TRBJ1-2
CASSLTAGVNYGYTF
TGTGCCAGCAGCTTAACGGCAGGGGTAAACTATGGCTACACCTTC
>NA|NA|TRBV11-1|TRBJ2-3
CASSLSGQSADTQYF
TGTGCCAGCAGCTTATCCGGCCAAAGCGCAGATACGCAGTATTTT
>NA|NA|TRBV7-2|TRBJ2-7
CASSLGYASVYEQYF
TGTGCCAGCAGCTTAGGGTACGCGTCTGTCTACGAGCAGTACTTC
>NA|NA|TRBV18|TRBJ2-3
CASSPPGQSYTQYF
TGTGCCAGCTCACCACCGGGGCAATCCTATACGCAGTATTTT
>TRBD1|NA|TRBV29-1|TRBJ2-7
CSAEGADNYEQYF
TGCAGCGCTGAGGGGGCAGATAACTACGAGCAGTACTTC
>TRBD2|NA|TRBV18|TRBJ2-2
CASSLRTSANTGELFF
TGTGCCAGCTCACTGAGGACTAGCGCGAACACCGGGGAGCTGTTTTTT
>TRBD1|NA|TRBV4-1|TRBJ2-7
CASSRTDRVMQYF
TGCGCCAGCAGCCGGACGGACAGGGTGATGCAGTACTTC
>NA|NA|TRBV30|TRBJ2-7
CAWSVLRGAGEQYF
TGTGCCTGGAGTGTACTCCGGGGGGCCGGAGAGCAGTACTTC
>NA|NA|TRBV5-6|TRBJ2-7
CASSLVGLGEQYF
TGTGCCAGCAGCTTGGTGGGGCTTGGCGAGCAGTACTTC
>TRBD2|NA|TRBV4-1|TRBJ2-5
CASSQDLTGGPAETQYF
TGCGCCAGCAGCCAAGATCTTACGGGAGGGCCGGCGGAGACCCAGTACTTC
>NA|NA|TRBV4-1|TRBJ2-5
CASSQGSKGQQETQYF
TGCGCCAGCAGCCAAGGCTCTAAGGGGCAGCAAGAGACCCAGTACTTC
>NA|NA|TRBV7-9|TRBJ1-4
CASSFDPGRAGKLFF
TGTGCCAGCAGCTTTGATCCCGGGAGGGCTGGAAAACTGTTTTTT
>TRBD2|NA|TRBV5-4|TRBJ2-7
CASSLAGAGGDEQYF
TGTGCCAGCAGCTTGGCCGGCGCGGGAGGTGACGAGCAGTACTTC
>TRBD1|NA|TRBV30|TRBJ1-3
CAWGGTGNYGNTIYF
TGTGCCTGGGGTGGGACAGGGAATTATGGAAACACCATATATTTT
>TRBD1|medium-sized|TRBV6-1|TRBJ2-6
CASSATGGTGANVLTF
TGTGCCAGCAGTGCGACAGGGGGCACTGGGGCCAACGTCCTGACTTTC
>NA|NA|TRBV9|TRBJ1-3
CASSVESGGNTIYF
TGTGCCAGCAGCGTAGAGTCGGGGGGAAACACCATATATTTT
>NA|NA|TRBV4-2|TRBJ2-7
CASSRERGGVYEQYF
TGTGCCAGCAGCCGAGAAAGGGGCGGTGTCTACGAGCAGTACTTC
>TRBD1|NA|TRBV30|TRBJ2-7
CAWDFDRGPSYEQYF
TGTGCCTGGGACTTCGACAGGGGGCCCTCCTACGAGCAGTACTTC
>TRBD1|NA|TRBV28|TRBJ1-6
CASSFPRPGGFYNSPLHF
TGTGCCAGCAGTTTTCCCAGGCCAGGGGGCTTTTATAATTCACCCCTCCACTTT
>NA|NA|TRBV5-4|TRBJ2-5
CASTPGAGVIKTQYF
TGTGCCAGCACCCCGGGGGCGGGGGTCATAAAGACCCAGTACTTC
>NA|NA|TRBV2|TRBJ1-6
CASRDKSSYNSPLHF
TGTGCCAGCAGGGACAAGAGCTCCTATAATTCACCCCTCCACTTT
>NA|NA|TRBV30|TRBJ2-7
CAWNSLGRRVEQYF
TGTGCCTGGAATTCGCTTGGGAGGAGGGTTGAGCAGTACTTC
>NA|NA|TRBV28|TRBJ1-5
CASSLTGVGNQPQHF
TGTGCCAGCAGTTTGACGGGGGTAGGCAATCAGCCCCAGCATTTT